This T cell receptor (beta chain) comes out of a study of shared clonotypes between healthy human individuals. Overall study findings and caveats: Generally, naive subsets (rather than memory subsets) showed larger estimated richness.

The split of CD4+ cells yielded CD45RA+ naive and CD45RA-negative memory subsets. The table lists this clone with a few counts. Its specificity is not known. An assay was performed, and its level was deep. Libraries were prepared by immunoSEQ multiplex PCR; TCRdb keeps only in-frame clonotypes and omits some of them. The table lists some 630,000 clones, 60% to 80% of them singletons. The TCR sequence derives from a woman under 40 in good health. Sequenced material: memory CD4+ T cells sorted from blood. Subset denoted: CD45RA-negative fraction.

This CDR3 is CASSPNLPGDTGELFF. The CDR3 DNA sequence: TGTGCCAGCTCACCAAACCTCCCGGGCGACACCGGGGAGCTGTTTTTT. The chain has TRBV18 and TRBJ2-2, with D unclear. V dropped 2 bases and J dropped 3 bases, with 13 bases sitting between them. The CDR3 extends over 16 amino acids. Germline V lookup: CDR1 KGHSH, CDR2 LQKENI.